The rows below give T cell receptor beta chains drawn from one sample of a study of beta chain features in type 1 diabetes. Sequencing was performed with immunoSEQ multiplex PCR; in TCRdb, only in-frame clones are kept and a portion is missing. Of about 930,000 clones in the sample, roughly a sixth are singletons; the top ten hold about 0.025%. What was sequenced was naive CD4+ T cells from blood. The receptor source for this set is a woman younger than 30 in good health. Both conserved end residues are part of each CDR3. Each record gives: J gene, V gene, D gene, clone size, CDR3 protein, CDR3 DNA. D genes are given only for firm matches. Clone size appears in some rows only: once, few, many, or a class for an expanded clone.

TRBJ2-7,TRBV4-3,-,-,CASSQGLNSYEQYF,TGCGCCAGCAGCCAAGGACTTAATAGTTACGAGCAGTACTTC
TRBJ1-1,TRBV7-6,TRBD1,-,CASSAGTGPGAFF,TGTGCCAGCAGCGCCGGGACAGGGCCCGGAGCTTTCTTT
TRBJ2-7,TRBV19,TRBD1,few,CASSKRTGSLVAYEQYF,TGTGCCAGTAGTAAACGGACAGGGTCCCTCGTTGCGTACGAGCAGTACTTC
TRBJ2-3,TRBV5-5,-,-,CASSLATSTDTQYF,TGTGCCAGCAGCTTGGCCACCTCCACAGATACGCAGTATTTT
TRBJ2-7,TRBV28,TRBD1,-,CASSPHGTGTYEQYF,TGTGCCAGCAGTCCCCACGGGACAGGGACCTACGAGCAGTACTTC
TRBJ2-7,TRBV18,TRBD1,-,CASSPQAGGTGDYEQYF,TGTGCCAGCTCACCGCAGGCCGGAGGGACAGGAGACTACGAGCAGTACTTC
TRBJ1-2,TRBV5-6,-,few,CASSLGGHLKTNYGYTF,TGTGCCAGCAGCTTGGGGGGACACTTAAAAACAAACTATGGCTACACCTTC
TRBJ2-3,TRBV21-1,-,few,CASSFLGQGGYF,TGTGCCAGCAGTTTCTTGGGACAGGGTGGATATTTT
TRBJ2-7,TRBV28,-,-,CASSLGFPASYEQYF,TGTGCCAGCAGTTTAGGGTTTCCGGCGTCCTACGAGCAGTACTTC
TRBJ2-7,TRBV18,-,-,CANGKGGYEQYF,TGTGCCAACGGCAAAGGGGGGTACGAGCAGTACTTC